This T cell receptor beta chain was identified during a study of T-cell memory formation after mild COVID-19. Study outcomes and limitations: The study found balanced CD4/CD8 in clones contracting day 15 to 85 and a CD4+ lean in later expanders.

This CDR3 is built from 14 residues. Trimming removed 0 bases at V and 2 bases at J, with 10 bases between. CDR1 and CDR2 from the germline V gene are SQVTM and ANQGSEA. This clonotype was counted only a few times. Its antigen is currently unknown. From the 5' RACE reads, TCRdb called clonotypes with MiXCR, one entry per CDR3 protein. The data show roughly 600,000 distinct CDR3 sequences, approximately 18% seen once. The receptor was derived from an adult woman who had mild COVID-19 (a few samples of this study predate the infection). Cell type and time point are not known. Specimen: PBMCs or a T cell subset sorted from them (not recorded which). This rearrangement joins TRBV29-1 to TRBJ2-5; D gene uncertain. The CDR3 here is CSVEDGRAQETQYF. The CDR3 DNA reads TGCAGCGTTGAAGATGGTAGGGCACAAGAGACCCAGTACTTC.